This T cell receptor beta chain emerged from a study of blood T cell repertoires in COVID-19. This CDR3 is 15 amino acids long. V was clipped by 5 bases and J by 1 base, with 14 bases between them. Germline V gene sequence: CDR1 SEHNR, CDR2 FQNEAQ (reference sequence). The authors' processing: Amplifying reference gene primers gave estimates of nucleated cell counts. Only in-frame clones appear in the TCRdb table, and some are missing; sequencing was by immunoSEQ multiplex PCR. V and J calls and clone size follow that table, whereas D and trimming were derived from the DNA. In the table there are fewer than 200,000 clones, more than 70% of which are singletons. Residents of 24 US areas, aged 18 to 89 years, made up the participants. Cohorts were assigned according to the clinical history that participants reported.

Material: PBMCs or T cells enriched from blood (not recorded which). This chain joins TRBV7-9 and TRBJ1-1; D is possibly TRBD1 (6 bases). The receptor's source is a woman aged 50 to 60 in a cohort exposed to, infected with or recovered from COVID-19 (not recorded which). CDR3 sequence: CASSRHGTRNTEAFF. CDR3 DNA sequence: TGTGCCAGCAGCCGACACGGGACAAGGAACACTGAAGCTTTCTTT.